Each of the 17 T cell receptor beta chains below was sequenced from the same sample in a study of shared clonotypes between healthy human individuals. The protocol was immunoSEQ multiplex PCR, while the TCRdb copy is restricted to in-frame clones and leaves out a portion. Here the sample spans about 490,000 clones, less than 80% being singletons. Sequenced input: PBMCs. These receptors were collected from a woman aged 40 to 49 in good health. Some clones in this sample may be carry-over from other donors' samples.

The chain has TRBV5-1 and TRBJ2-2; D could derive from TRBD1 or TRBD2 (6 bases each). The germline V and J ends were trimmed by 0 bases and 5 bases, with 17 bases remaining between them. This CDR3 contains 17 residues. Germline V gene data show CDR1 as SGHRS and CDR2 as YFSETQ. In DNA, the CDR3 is TGCGCCAGCAGCTTGGCCCTGGGGGGCGCGGGAACCGGGGAGCTGTTTTTT. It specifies CASSLALGGAGTGELFF.

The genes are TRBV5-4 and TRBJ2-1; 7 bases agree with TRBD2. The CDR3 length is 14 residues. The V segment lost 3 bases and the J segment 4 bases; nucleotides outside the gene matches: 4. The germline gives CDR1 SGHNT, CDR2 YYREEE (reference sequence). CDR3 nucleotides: TGTGCCAGCAGCTCGAGCGGGACGTACAATGAGCAGTTCTTC. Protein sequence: CASSSSGTYNEQFF.

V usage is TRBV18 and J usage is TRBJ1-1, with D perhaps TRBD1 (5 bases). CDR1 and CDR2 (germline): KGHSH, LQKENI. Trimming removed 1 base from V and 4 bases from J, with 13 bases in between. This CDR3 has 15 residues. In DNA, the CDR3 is TGTGCCAGCTCACCACTAGGGGCAGAGAGCACTGAAGCTTTCTTT. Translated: CASSPLGAESTEAFF.

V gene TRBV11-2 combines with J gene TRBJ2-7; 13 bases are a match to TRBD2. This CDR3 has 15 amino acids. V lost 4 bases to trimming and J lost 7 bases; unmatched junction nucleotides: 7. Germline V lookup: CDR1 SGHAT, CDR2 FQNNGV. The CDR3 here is CASSYNPGLAGEQYF. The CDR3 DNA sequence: TGTGCCAGCAGCTATAATCCGGGACTAGCGGGGGAGCAGTACTTC.

The CDR3 DNA reads as TGTGCCAGCAGTTTGGGTCCTAACTATGGCTACACCTTC. Protein product: CASSLGPNYGYTF. J is TRBJ1-2 and V is TRBV28, with D uncertain. The CDR3 covers 13 residues. Germline assignment: CDR1 MDHEN and CDR2 SYDVKM. Trimming removed 3 bases from V and 0 bases from J, with 5 bases in between.

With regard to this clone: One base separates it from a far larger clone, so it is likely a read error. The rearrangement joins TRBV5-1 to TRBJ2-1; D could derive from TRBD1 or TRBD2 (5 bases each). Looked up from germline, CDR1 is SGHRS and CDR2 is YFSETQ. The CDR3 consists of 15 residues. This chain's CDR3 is CASSSLGEPLNEQLF. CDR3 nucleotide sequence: TGCGCCAGCAGCTCTTTGGGGGAGCCATTGAATGAGCAGCTCTTC.

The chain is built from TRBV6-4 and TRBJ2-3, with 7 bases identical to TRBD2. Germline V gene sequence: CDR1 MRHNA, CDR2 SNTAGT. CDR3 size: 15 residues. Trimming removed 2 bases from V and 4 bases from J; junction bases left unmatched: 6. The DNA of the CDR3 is TGTGCCAGCAGTGACAGGGCGGGAGAAGCAGATACGCAGTATTTT. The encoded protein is CASSDRAGEADTQYF.

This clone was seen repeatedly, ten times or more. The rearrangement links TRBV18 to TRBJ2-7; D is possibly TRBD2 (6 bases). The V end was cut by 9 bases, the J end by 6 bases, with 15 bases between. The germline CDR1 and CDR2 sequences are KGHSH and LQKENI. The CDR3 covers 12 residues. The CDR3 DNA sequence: TGTGCCAGTTCCTCAGGTAGCGGCGAGCAGTACTTC. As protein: CASSSGSGEQYF.

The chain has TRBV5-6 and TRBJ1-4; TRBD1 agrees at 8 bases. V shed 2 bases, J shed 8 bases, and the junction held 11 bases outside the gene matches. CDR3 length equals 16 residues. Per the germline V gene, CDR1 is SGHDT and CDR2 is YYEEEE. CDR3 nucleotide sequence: TGTGCCAGCAGCTTATCGACAGGGGCCGCAAGCGAAAAACTGTTTTTT. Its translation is CASSLSTGAASEKLFF.

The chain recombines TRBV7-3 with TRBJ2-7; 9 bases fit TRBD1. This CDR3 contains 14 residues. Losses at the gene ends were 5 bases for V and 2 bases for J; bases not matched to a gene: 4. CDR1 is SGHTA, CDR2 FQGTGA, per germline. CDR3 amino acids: CASSRQGGPYEQYF. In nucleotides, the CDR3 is TGTGCCAGCAGCCGACAGGGGGGGCCCTACGAGCAGTACTTC.

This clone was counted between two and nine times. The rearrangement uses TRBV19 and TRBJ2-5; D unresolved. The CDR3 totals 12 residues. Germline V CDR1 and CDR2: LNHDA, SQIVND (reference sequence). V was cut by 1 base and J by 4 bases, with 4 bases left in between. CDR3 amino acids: CASSIGAETQYF. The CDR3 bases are TGTGCCAGTAGTATAGGGGCAGAGACCCAGTACTTC.

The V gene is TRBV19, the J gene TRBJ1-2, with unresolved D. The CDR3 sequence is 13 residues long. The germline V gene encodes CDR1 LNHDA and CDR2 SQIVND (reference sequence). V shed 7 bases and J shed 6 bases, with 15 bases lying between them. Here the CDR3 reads CASTPSHGDGYTF. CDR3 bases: TGTGCCAGTACCCCATCCCATGGAGATGGCTACACCTTC.

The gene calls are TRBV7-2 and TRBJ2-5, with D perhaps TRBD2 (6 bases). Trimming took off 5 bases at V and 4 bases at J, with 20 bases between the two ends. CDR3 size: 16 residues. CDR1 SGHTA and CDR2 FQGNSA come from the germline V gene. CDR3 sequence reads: CASSHPATGSGETQYF. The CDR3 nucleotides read TGTGCCAGCAGCCACCCCGCTACCGGGAGTGGAGAGACCCAGTACTTC.

In nucleotides, the CDR3 is TGTGCCGCGGGACAGGCAAACAACTATGGCTACACCTTC. Translating gives CAAGQANNYGYTF. The chain links TRBV19 to TRBJ1-2, with TRBD1 matching over 8 bases. CDR1 and CDR2 from the germline V gene are LNHDA and SQIVND (reference sequence). The CDR3 covers 13 residues. J was trimmed by 2 bases and V by 11 bases; bases with no gene match: 7.

The CDR3 protein is CASSQEWVAGEETQYF. The CDR3 DNA reads as TGCGCCAGCAGCCAAGAATGGGTAGCGGGAGAAGAGACCCAGTACTTC. This sequence joins TRBV4-3 and TRBJ2-5; the match to TRBD2 covers 9 bases. V trimming: 0 bases; J trimming: 3 bases; junction bases outside the gene matches: 5. The CDR3 covers 16 residues. From germline, CDR1 is LGHNA and CDR2 YSLEER.

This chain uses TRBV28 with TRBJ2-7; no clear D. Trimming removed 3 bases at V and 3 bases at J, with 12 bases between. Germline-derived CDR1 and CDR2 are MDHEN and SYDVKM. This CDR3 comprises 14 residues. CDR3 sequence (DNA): TGTGCCAGCAGTTTGAGGTCTCTGGTCTACGAGCAGTACTTC. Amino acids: CASSLRSLVYEQYF.

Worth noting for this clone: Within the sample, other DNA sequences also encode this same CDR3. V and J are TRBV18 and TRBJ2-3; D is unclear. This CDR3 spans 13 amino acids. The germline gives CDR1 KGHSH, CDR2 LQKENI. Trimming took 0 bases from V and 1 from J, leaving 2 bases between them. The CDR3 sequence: CASSPPGTDTQYF. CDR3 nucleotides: TGTGCCAGCTCACCACCGGGCACAGATACGCAGTATTTT.